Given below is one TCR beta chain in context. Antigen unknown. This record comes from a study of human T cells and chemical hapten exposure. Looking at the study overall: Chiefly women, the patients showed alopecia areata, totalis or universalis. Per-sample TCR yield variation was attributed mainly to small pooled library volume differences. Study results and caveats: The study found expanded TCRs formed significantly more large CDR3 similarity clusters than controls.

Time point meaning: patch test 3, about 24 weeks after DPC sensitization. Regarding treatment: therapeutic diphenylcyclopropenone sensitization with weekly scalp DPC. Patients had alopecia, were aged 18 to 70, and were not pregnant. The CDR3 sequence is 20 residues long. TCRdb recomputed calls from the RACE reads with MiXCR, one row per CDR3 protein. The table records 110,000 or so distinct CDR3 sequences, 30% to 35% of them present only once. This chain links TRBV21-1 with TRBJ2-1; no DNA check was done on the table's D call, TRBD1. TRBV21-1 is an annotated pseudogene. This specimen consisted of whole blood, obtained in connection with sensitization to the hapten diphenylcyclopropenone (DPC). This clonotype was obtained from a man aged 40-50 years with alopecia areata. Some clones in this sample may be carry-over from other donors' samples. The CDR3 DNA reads TGTGCCAGCAGCAACCGGGACAGCGAGATCCGTATCAACAGAAGTGATGAGCAGTTCTTC. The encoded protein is CASSNRDSEIRINRSDEQFF.